This T cell receptor (beta chain) derives from a study of identical twins. Template switching added a universal primer binding site, and final cDNA carried unique molecular identifiers. MiXCR, run by TCRdb on the 5' RACE reads, gives a single entry per CDR3 protein. The data contain roughly 1.6 million distinct CDR3 sequences, around a third of them seen just once; the ten biggest clones take up about 0.27%. Sequenced material: cord blood. The clonotype originates from a newborn girl in good health.

CDR3 in DNA: TGTGCCAGCAGTCCCCGCGTCGGACAGCGGGGAACTGAAGCTTTCTTT. Its translation: CASSPRVGQRGTEAFF. The rearrangement links TRBV12-3 or TRBV12-4 to TRBJ1-1, with a weak D call TRBD1 (6 bases). Deletions cut 5 bases from V and 5 bases from J, with 21 bases between. The CDR3 totals 16 residues.